This TCR beta chain was observed in a study of shared clonotypes between healthy human individuals. Clones were read by immunoSEQ multiplex PCR, and TCRdb kept only the in-frame ones, dropping some. This table holds some 2 million clones, just under 95% found once. Terminally differentiated effector memory CD45RA+ cells were excluded from the naive CD8 cells, which were CD45RO-negative and positively selected for CCR7. Recent acute infections and vaccinations were absent in the healthy HIV-negative adult donors. Only Caucasian adults living in Nashville, Tennessee made up the donor group. Germline V CDR1 and CDR2: MNHEY, SVGAGI. This CDR3 contains 14 residues. V was trimmed by 5 bases and J by 3 bases, leaving 11 bases between them.

This rearrangement joins TRBV6-5 to TRBJ1-5; no clear D gene. Sequencing was carried out using naive CD8+ T cells sorted from blood. The TCR was taken from a man aged 18 to 29 in good health. The chain's CDR3 is CASSGISFNQPQHF. The CDR3 nucleotides read TGTGCCAGCAGTGGCATATCCTTCAATCAGCCCCAGCATTTT.